The next 26 T cell receptor beta chains were all read from a single sample in a study of technical replicates of blood from a handful of donors. Measured with immunoSEQ multiplex PCR; TCRdb has only the in-frame clones, and not every one. The data contain just over 95,000 clones, about 95% of them singletons. The sample was T cells isolated from PBMCs. The receptors here all came from a human donor in good health.

This clone was seen a handful of times. The rearrangement joins TRBV4-1 to TRBJ2-7; 10 bases match TRBD2. The germline V gene encodes CDR1 MGHRA and CDR2 YSYEKL. The V segment lost 0 bases and the J segment 3 bases; nucleotides outside the gene matches: 11. This CDR3 spans 18 amino acids. The CDR3 spells CASSQDLLDLAGVYEQYF. CDR3 in DNA: TGCGCCAGCAGCCAAGATCTCCTCGATCTAGCGGGAGTCTACGAGCAGTACTTC.

This chain links TRBV6-5 with TRBJ1-5; no reliable D call. Trimming took off 2 bases at V and 2 bases at J, with 10 bases between the two ends. Germline values: CDR1 MNHEY, CDR2 SVGAGI. This CDR3 is 15 amino acids long. CDR3 sequence (DNA): TGTGCCAGCAGTTACCGGGGAAGGGGCAATCAGCCCCAGCATTTT. Its translation is CASSYRGRGNQPQHF.

The chain carries TRBV5-1 and TRBJ2-3, with TRBD2 identical over 11 bases. The CDR3 is 15 residues long. V dropped 6 bases and J dropped 4; count of bases not matched to a gene: 7. CDR1 and CDR2 from the germline V gene are SGHRS and YFSETQ. CDR3 region: CASTTSGRSPDTQYF. Written as DNA, the CDR3 is TGCGCCAGCACCACTAGCGGGAGAAGCCCAGATACGCAGTATTTT.

The chain joins TRBV19 to TRBJ2-1, with 13 bases matching TRBD2. The V gene's germline CDR1 is LNHDA and CDR2 SQIVND (reference sequence). Losses at the gene ends were 6 bases for V and 4 bases for J; bases not matched to a gene: 0. The CDR3 is 14 residues long. In DNA, the CDR3 is TGTGCCAGTAGGGGACTAGCGGGATACAATGAGCAGTTCTTC. Its translation: CASRGLAGYNEQFF.

The gene calls are TRBV19 and TRBJ1-2; the match to TRBD1 covers 7 bases. Germline assignment: CDR1 LNHDA and CDR2 SQIVND (reference sequence). This CDR3 has 16 residues. V trimming: 5 bases; J trimming: 5 bases; junction bases outside the gene matches: 14. In nucleotides, the CDR3 is TGTGCCAGTAGTGCATCCTCCGGGACAGCTACTTATGGCTACACCTTC. Its protein product is CASSASSGTATYGYTF.

This clone has a handful of counts. The chain employs TRBV7-9 and TRBJ1-2, with D uncertain. The V gene's germline CDR1 is SEHNR and CDR2 FQNEAQ (reference sequence). The CDR3 contains 16 residues. Trimming pared 8 bases from V and 8 bases from J, leaving 27 bases between. The DNA for the CDR3 is TGTGCCAGCTATTACCCCGGGGAGGGAGGATGGAGAGGCTACACCTTC. It encodes CASYYPGEGGWRGYTF.

The chain has TRBV30 and TRBJ2-7; 9 positions agree with TRBD2. The CDR3 is 13 residues long. Germline CDR1 GTSNPN, CDR2 SVGIG (reference sequence). V dropped 0 bases and J dropped 7; count of bases not matched to a gene: 4. For the CDR3, the DNA is TGTGCCTGGAGTGTCGCGGGAGGGCTGGAGCAGTACTTC. Translation gives CAWSVAGGLEQYF. The variable domain in full, completed from reference TRBV30 and TRBJ2-7, reads SQTIHQWPATLVQPVGSPLSLECTVEGTSNPNLYWYRQAAGRGLQLLFYSVGIGQISSEVPQNLSASRPQDRQFILSSKKLLLSDSGFYLCAWSVAGGLEQYFGPGTRLTVT.

A word on this clone: At the DNA level, this CDR3 is encoded by other sequences in the same sample as well. The chain is built from TRBV5-1 and TRBJ2-7; tentative D call: TRBD1 (6 bases). Germline values: CDR1 SGHRS, CDR2 YFSETQ. The CDR3 has 13 residues. V lost 7 bases and J 2 bases, leaving 13 bases between the germline ends. CDR3 amino acids: CASADSPPYEQYF. The CDR3 bases are TGCGCCAGCGCGGACAGTCCACCCTACGAGCAGTACTTC.

The chain is built from TRBV15 and TRBJ1-2; D is uncertain. In germline, CDR1 is LNHNV, CDR2 YYDKDF (reference sequence). This CDR3 has 13 amino acids. Between the trimmed V and J ends, which lost 0 bases and 4 bases, there was a span of 6 bases. The CDR3 DNA is TGTGCCACCAGCAGAGATCAGCGCTATGGCTACACCTTC. Its translation is CATSRDQRYGYTF.

The chain carries TRBV7-6 and TRBJ2-5; TRBD2 aligns across 12 bases. Trimming cost V 5 bases and J 6 bases; bases outside gene matches: 10. This CDR3 spans 16 amino acids. Germline values: CDR1 SGHVS, CDR2 FNYEAQ. CDR3 sequence: CASSAPGLAGFQTQYF. CDR3 DNA: TGTGCCAGCAGCGCCCCGGGACTAGCGGGTTTTCAGACCCAGTACTTC.

V and J are TRBV18 and TRBJ1-2; 8 nucleotides align to TRBD1. The CDR3 is 15 residues long. The V gene end was trimmed by 2 bases and the J gene end by 2 bases; junction bases not matched to a gene: 4. CDR1 and CDR2 from the germline V gene are KGHSH and LQKENI. The CDR3 DNA sequence: TGTGCCAGCTCACCATCACAGGGGGACAACTATGGCTACACCTTC. This encodes CASSPSQGDNYGYTF.

The chain recombines TRBV25-1 with TRBJ2-5; 8 nucleotides agree with TRBD2. The CDR3 loop spans 18 amino acids. CDR1 and CDR2 from the germline V gene are MGHDK and SYGVNS. With 6 bases clipped from V and 0 bases from J, the junction kept 15 bases outside the gene matches. CDR3 protein: CASRGISGSITYQETQYF. CDR3 nucleotides: TGTGCCAGCAGGGGTATCAGCGGGAGTATAACGTACCAAGAGACCCAGTACTTC.

The V call is TRBV11-2, the J call TRBJ1-1; D ambiguous. The CDR3 covers 12 residues. Trimming pared 2 bases from V and 7 bases from J, leaving 8 bases between. Germline values: CDR1 SGHAT, CDR2 FQNNGV. In DNA, the CDR3 is TGTGCCAGCAGCTTATACTATAATGAAGCTTTCTTT. This sequence encodes CASSLYYNEAFF.

The rearrangement uses TRBV7-8 and TRBJ2-1; 10 nucleotides align to TRBD2. Trimming removed 4 bases from V and 3 bases from J; junction bases left unmatched: 0. The length of the CDR3 is 14 residues. Germline V gene sequence: CDR1 SGHVS, CDR2 FQNEAQ. CDR3 sequence (DNA): TGTGCCAGCAGCTGGACTAGCGGCTACAATGAGCAGTTCTTC. It yields the protein CASSWTSGYNEQFF.

V and J are TRBV6-5 and TRBJ2-7, with a tentative D call TRBD1 (6 bases). The CDR3 totals 16 residues. The germline V gene encodes CDR1 MNHEY and CDR2 SVGAGI. Between the trimmed V and J ends, which lost 0 bases and 0 bases, there was a span of 12 bases. The CDR3 spells CASSYSTGQISYEQYF. The CDR3 nucleotides are TGTGCCAGCAGTTACTCGACTGGACAGATCTCCTACGAGCAGTACTTC.

This clone has more than one count but fewer than ten. The rearrangement joins TRBV27 to TRBJ1-5; D unresolved. From germline, CDR1 is MNHEY and CDR2 SMNVEV (reference sequence). Trimming pared 7 bases from V and 4 bases from J, leaving 5 bases between. CDR3 length equals 11 residues. DNA for the CDR3: TGTGCCAGCATTCTAAATCAGCCCCAGCATTTT. This translates into CASILNQPQHF.

This clone was counted between two and nine times. The J gene is TRBJ1-2, the V gene TRBV4-1; the match to TRBD1 covers 12 bases. This CDR3 comprises 14 residues. V lost 1 base to trimming and J lost 8 bases; unmatched junction nucleotides: 2. Germline lookup yields CDR1 MGHRA and CDR2 YSYEKL. The CDR3 loop is CASSQVGTGGGYTF. The DNA of the CDR3 is TGCGCCAGCAGCCAAGTCGGGACAGGGGGCGGCTACACCTTC.

The chain combines TRBV7-9 with TRBJ2-1; D is unresolved. The CDR3 extends over 16 amino acids. Trimming removed 1 base from V and 5 bases from J, with 15 bases in between. Germline V gene data show CDR1 as SEHNR and CDR2 as FQNEAQ (reference sequence). The CDR3 loop reads CASSLEIVHRDNEQFF. Here the CDR3 DNA reads TGTGCCAGCAGCTTAGAGATCGTCCACCGGGACAATGAGCAGTTCTTC.

V and J are TRBV5-8 and TRBJ2-7; no definite D call. This CDR3 contains 15 residues. The ends were cut back, 9 bases at V and 2 bases at J, with 21 bases in the middle. Germline CDR1 reads SGHTS; CDR2 reads YDEGEE. The CDR3 is CATPSGYSITYEQYF. CDR3 sequence (DNA): TGTGCCACCCCTAGTGGATACTCGATAACCTACGAGCAGTACTTC.

The rearrangement links TRBV9 to TRBJ2-1; the match to TRBD2 covers 9 bases. V lost 4 bases and J lost 4; bases outside the gene matches: 6. The CDR3 loop spans 15 amino acids. Germline CDR1 SGDLS, CDR2 YYNGEE. The CDR3 DNA reads TGTGCCAGCAGCCCCTTGGCGGGAGGGTACAATGAGCAGTTCTTC. Translating it yields CASSPLAGGYNEQFF.

This rearrangement joins TRBV10-3 to TRBJ2-2; possibly TRBD1 for D (5 bases). Per germline, CDR1 ENHRY and CDR2 SYGVKD. The CDR3 spans 14 residues. Trimming removed 8 bases at V and 1 base at J, with 11 bases between. The CDR3 DNA is TGTGCCATCGGGAAGGGGCAGAACACCGGGGAGCTGTTTTTT. Its translation: CAIGKGQNTGELFF.

This sequence joins TRBV4-2 and TRBJ2-6; D is unresolved. V was trimmed by 1 base and J by 10 bases, leaving 8 bases between them. Germline V gene lookup returns CDR1 LGHNA and CDR2 YNFKEQ. This CDR3 spans 13 amino acids. The CDR3 DNA sequence: TGTGCCAGCAGCCAAGGTACAGAAAACGTCCTGACTTTC. As protein: CASSQGTENVLTF.

The genes are TRBV5-6 and TRBJ1-5; 7 bases fit TRBD1. The CDR3 contains 15 residues. Unmatched junction bases numbered 11, after V lost 4 bases and J lost 7 bases. The germline CDR1 and CDR2 sequences are SGHDT and YYEEEE. This CDR3 is CASSERTGAGQPQHF. The CDR3 DNA follows: TGTGCCAGCAGCGAACGCACAGGGGCTGGACAGCCCCAGCATTTT. Supplemented by reference TRBV5-6 and TRBJ1-5, the full variable domain reads DAGVTQSPTHLIKTRGQQVTLRCSPKSGHDTVSWYQQALGQGPQFIFQYYEEEERQRGNFPDRFSGHQFPNYSSELNVNALLLGDSALYLCASSERTGAGQPQHFGDGTRLSIL.

The count of this clone is one. Written as DNA, the CDR3 is TGCGCCAGCAGCCTAAACCAGGGGGCCTTTAATGAAAAACTGTTTTTT. Translating gives CASSLNQGAFNEKLFF. The chain has TRBV5-1 and TRBJ1-4; 8 positions match TRBD1. Germline trimming cut 4 bases from V and 4 bases from J; bases unmatched to any gene: 9. The CDR3 loop spans 16 amino acids. Germline CDR1 SGHRS, CDR2 YFSETQ.

This chain joins TRBV19 and TRBJ2-1, with D maybe TRBD1 (5 bases). The CDR3 is 13 amino acids. Per germline, CDR1 LNHDA and CDR2 SQIVND (reference sequence). V gave up 8 bases and J gave up 0 bases, with 8 bases separating them. Here the CDR3 reads CASDQGSYNEQFF. The CDR3 nucleotides are TGTGCCAGTGACCAGGGCTCCTACAATGAGCAGTTCTTC.

The chain has TRBV27 and TRBJ2-1; 7 bases match TRBD2. The CDR3 has 13 residues. The germline CDR1 and CDR2 sequences are MNHEY and SMNVEV (reference sequence). The V and J ends lost 3 bases and 9 bases, in that order; junction bases with no gene match: 5. CDR3 protein: CASSFFGGGEQFF. The CDR3, as DNA: TGTGCCAGCAGTTTTTTTGGGGGGGGTGAGCAGTTCTTC.